This T cell receptor beta chain was recorded in a study of blood T cell dynamics during melanoma immunotherapy. Study in general: Standard first-line treatment here was pembrolizumab or nivolumab plus ipilimumab in metastatic melanoma.

Time point in this sample: pre-treatment baseline. The trim removed 1 base at V and 5 bases at J, leaving 11 bases unmatched. CDR3 length equals 17 residues. CDR1 is SGHAT and CDR2 is FQNNGV in the germline V gene. Each bulk PBMC sample had roughly 350 ng DNA loaded. The assay was immunoSEQ multiplex PCR, and TCRdb's table has in-frame clones only and misses some. This table has approximately 25,000 clones, approximately 88% appearing once. Material: blood, obtained from a patient treated with checkpoint blockade. The origin of this receptor is a human donor with melanoma. The rearrangement uses TRBV11-2 and TRBJ2-5; 9 bases map to TRBD1. The CDR3 region has the DNA TGTGCCAGCAGCTTAGGGTCGACCGGGACAGGGCAGGAGACCCAGTACTTC. Residues: CASSLGSTGTGQETQYF.